This TCR beta chain was identified in a study of shared clonotypes between healthy human individuals. TCRdb keeps only in-frame clones here, not all; method: immunoSEQ multiplex PCR. The sample yields about 2.1 million clones, just over 90% seen once. Findings and caveats of the study: The rarefaction results pointed to incomplete sorted-subset sequencing despite large depth.

As defined, naive CD8 cells were CD45RO-negative and positively selected for CCR7, with terminally differentiated effector memory CD45RA+ cells excluded. As for this clone: Its antigen remains unidentified.

The V gene's germline CDR1 is SEHNR and CDR2 FQNEAQ (reference sequence). CDR3 length equals 16 residues. The V end lost 0 bases, the J end lost 0 bases, and 9 bases lay between the germline ends. The chain couples TRBV7-9 to TRBJ1-3; a possible D gene is TRBD1 (6 bases). What was sequenced was naive CD8+ T cells from PBMCs. The sequence was obtained from a man aged 18-30 years in good health. Some clones in this sample may be carry-over from other donors' samples. The CDR3 DNA sequence: TGTGCCAGCAGCTTAGCGCTGGGGGCCTCTGGAAACACCATATATTTT. Translation gives CASSLALGASGNTIYF.